This TCR beta chain was sequenced for a study of cytomegalovirus exposure and HLA in healthy donors. Study-wide results and caveats: Data from an earlier analysis indicated that most TCR beta V segments were productive either about 87% or about 30% of the time. When analyzed later, a missense DCLRE1C variant was found to be linked to TCR beta V- and J-gene trimming. It was around 160 TCR beta chains that were listed as cytomegalovirus-associated.

Of note for this clone: Its antigen is still unknown.

PCR employed 60 Vbeta and 13 Jbeta primers. The data were produced by immunoSEQ multiplex PCR, yet TCRdb's version contains in-frame clones alone and is incomplete. The sample lists about 180,000 clones; 76% were seen once. The TCR sequence derives from a man aged 18-30 years in good health and CMV-seronegative. The specimen was PBMCs.

CDR3 protein: CASSAGGTNNEQFF. CDR3 DNA sequence: TGTGCCAGCAGCGCAGGCGGGACTAACAATGAGCAGTTCTTC. The chain employs TRBV5-4 and TRBJ2-1, with 7 bases fitting TRBD2. The CDR3 runs to 14 residues. Per the germline V gene, CDR1 is SGHNT and CDR2 is YYREEE (reference sequence). With 4 bases clipped from V and 5 bases from J, the junction kept 6 bases outside the gene matches.